These 8 T cell receptor beta chains came from one sample sequenced in a study of response to subunit inactivated influenza vaccine. TCRdb re-called the RT-PCR reads with MiXCR, one entry per CDR3 protein. The sample lists hundreds of thousands of distinct CDR3 sequences; 15% to 17% were seen once. The specimen was PBMCs from blood, collected approximately 12 days after vaccination. The receptor source for this set is a man aged 50 or older who received an inactivated influenza vaccine.

The chain recombines TRBV5-1 with TRBJ2-1; weak D call: TRBD2 (7 bases). The V end lost 4 bases, the J end lost 7 bases, and 21 bases lay between the germline ends. The CDR3 is 16 residues long. Germline CDR1 SGHRS, CDR2 YFSETQ. The CDR3 region is CASSPGPGGAENEQFF. The CDR3 nucleotides read TGCGCCAGCAGCCCGGGACCGGGGGGCGCCGAAAATGAGCAGTTCTTC.

This clonotype was counted only a few times. This chain connects TRBV10-3 to TRBJ1-2; D call uncertain. This CDR3 comprises 14 residues. Trimming cost V 4 bases and J 5 bases, with 14 bases left between them. Germline values: CDR1 ENHRY, CDR2 SYGVKD. DNA for the CDR3: TGTGCCATCAGTGGCCCGGCCGGGAGATATGGCTACACCTTC. Translated, it gives CAISGPAGRYGYTF.

This rearrangement joins TRBV4-1 to TRBJ1-1, with TRBD1 as a possible D gene (6 bases). This CDR3 has 16 amino acids. Per the germline V gene, CDR1 is MGHRA and CDR2 is YSYEKL. V was cut by 4 bases and J by 4 bases, with 19 bases left in between. CDR3 amino acids: CASSPPSGADLTEAFF. CDR3 coding DNA: TGCGCCAGCAGCCCTCCGTCGGGGGCAGACCTCACTGAAGCTTTCTTT.

This clonotype was recorded a few times. This chain uses TRBV29-1 with TRBJ1-1; D may be TRBD1 (6 bases). This CDR3 comprises 12 residues. Trimming removed 6 bases at V and 1 base at J, with 9 bases between. Germline CDR1 is SQVTM and CDR2 is ANQGSEA. In nucleotides, the CDR3 is TGCAGCGTCGAGGGGGGGAACACTGAAGCTTTCTTT. Translation gives CSVEGGNTEAFF.

This chain joins TRBV21-1 and TRBJ2-1; no DNA check was done on the table's D call, TRBD1. TRBV21-1 is tagged as a pseudogene. The CDR3 sequence is 14 residues long. The CDR3 region has the DNA TGTGCCAGCAGCAGGCTGGGGGCGCGGGACAGGGTTGTTTTC. Translated: CASSRLGARDRVVF.

This clonotype was observed at least ten times. The chain links TRBV20-1 to TRBJ2-3; 14 positions agree with TRBD2. Germline CDR1 and CDR2: DFQATT and SNEGSKA (reference sequence). The CDR3 consists of 15 residues. The ends lost 5 bases at V and 4 bases at J; junction bases unmatched: 5. CDR3 DNA sequence: TGCAGTGCTGGCAGACTAGCGGGAGGGTCAGATACGCAGTATTTT. Amino acid sequence: CSAGRLAGGSDTQYF.

Ten or more counts support this clonotype. The rearrangement uses TRBV5-1 and TRBJ2-7; no clear D. Per germline, CDR1 SGHRS and CDR2 YFSETQ. The length of the CDR3 is 13 residues. The germline V and J ends were trimmed by 0 bases and 5 bases, with 9 bases remaining between them. The CDR3 is CASSLGGFDEQYF. The CDR3 bases are TGCGCCAGCAGCTTGGGCGGCTTCGACGAGCAGTACTTC.

A few counts support this clonotype. The chain has TRBV20-1 and TRBJ2-1; 10 bases line up with TRBD2. Trimming removed 1 base from V and 4 bases from J; junction bases left unmatched: 7. The CDR3 totals 16 residues. CDR1 is DFQATT and CDR2 is SNEGSKA in the germline V gene (reference sequence). The CDR3 region has the DNA TGCAGTGCTAGAGGCTTCAGCGGGGGGGGGTACAATGAGCAGTTCTTC. This sequence encodes CSARGFSGGGYNEQFF.